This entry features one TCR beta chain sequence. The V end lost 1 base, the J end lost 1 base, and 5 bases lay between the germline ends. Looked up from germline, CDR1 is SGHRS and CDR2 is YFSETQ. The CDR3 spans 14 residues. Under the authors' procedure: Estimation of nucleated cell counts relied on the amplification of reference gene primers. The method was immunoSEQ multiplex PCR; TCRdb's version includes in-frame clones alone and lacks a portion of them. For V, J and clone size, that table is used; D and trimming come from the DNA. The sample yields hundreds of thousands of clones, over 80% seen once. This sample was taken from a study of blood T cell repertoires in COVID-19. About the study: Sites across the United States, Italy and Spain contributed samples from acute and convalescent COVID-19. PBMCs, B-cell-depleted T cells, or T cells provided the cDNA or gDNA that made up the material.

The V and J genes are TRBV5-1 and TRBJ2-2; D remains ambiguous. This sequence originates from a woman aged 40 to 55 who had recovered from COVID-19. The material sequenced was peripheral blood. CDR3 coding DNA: TGCGCCAGCAGCTTGTTCGGGAACACCGGGGAGCTGTTTTTT. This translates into CASSLFGNTGELFF.